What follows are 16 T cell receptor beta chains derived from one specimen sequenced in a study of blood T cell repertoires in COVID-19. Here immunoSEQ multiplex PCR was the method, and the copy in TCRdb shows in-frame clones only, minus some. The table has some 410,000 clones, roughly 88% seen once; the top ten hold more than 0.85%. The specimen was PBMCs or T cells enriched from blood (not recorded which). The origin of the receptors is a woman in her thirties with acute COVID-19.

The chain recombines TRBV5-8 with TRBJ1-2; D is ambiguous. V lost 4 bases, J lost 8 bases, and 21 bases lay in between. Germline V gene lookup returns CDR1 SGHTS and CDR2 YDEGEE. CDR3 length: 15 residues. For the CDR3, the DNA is TGTGCCAGCAGCCCAGCTTTTAGACTCCTTGGGGGCTACACCTTC. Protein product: CASSPAFRLLGGYTF.

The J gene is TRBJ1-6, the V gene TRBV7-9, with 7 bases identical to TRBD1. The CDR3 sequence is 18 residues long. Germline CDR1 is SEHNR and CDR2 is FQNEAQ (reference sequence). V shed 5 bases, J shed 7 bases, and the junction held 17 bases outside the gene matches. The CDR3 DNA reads TGTGCCAGCAGCAAACGACAGGGCCCCCTTTCTTCAAATTCACCCCTCCACTTT. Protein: CASSKRQGPLSSNSPLHF.

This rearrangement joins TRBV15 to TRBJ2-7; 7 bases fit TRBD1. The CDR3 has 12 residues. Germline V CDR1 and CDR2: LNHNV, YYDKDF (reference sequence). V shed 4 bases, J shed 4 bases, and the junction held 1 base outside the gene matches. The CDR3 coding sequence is TGTGCCACCAGCACGACAGGGTACGAGCAGTACTTC. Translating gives CATSTTGYEQYF.

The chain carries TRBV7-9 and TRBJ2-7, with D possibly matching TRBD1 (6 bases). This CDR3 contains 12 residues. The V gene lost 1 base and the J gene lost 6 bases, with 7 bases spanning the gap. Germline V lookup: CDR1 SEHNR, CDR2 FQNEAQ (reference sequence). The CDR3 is CASSLGGLEQYF. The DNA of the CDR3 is TGTGCCAGCAGCTTAGGGGGGCTCGAGCAGTACTTC.

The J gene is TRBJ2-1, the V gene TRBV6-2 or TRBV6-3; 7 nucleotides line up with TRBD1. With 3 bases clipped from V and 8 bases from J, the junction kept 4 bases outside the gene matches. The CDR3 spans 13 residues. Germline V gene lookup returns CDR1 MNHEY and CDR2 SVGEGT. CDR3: CASSYNRGHEQFF. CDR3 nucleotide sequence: TGTGCCAGCAGTTATAACAGGGGCCATGAGCAGTTCTTC.

In nucleotides, the CDR3 is TGTGCCAGCAGCCAGCGACAGACGGCAACTAATGAAAAACTGTTTTTT. Its protein is CASSQRQTATNEKLFF. The gene calls are TRBV7-2 and TRBJ1-4, with a possible D match to TRBD1 (5 bases). This CDR3 has 16 amino acids. V lost 5 bases and J lost 0, with 13 bases in between. Germline V gene sequence: CDR1 SGHTA, CDR2 FQGNSA.

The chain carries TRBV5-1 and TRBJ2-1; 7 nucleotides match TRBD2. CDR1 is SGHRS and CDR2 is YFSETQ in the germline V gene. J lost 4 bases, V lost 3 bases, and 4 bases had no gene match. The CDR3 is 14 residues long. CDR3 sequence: CASSSGTIYNEQFF. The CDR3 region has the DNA TGCGCCAGCAGCTCCGGGACTATATACAATGAGCAGTTCTTC.

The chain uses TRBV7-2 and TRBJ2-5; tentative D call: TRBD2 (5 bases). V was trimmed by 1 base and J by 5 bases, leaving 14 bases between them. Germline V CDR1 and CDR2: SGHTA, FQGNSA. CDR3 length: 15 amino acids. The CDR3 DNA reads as TGTGCCAGCAGCTTAGATGGCACAGCGGACGAGACCCAGTACTTC. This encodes CASSLDGTADETQYF.

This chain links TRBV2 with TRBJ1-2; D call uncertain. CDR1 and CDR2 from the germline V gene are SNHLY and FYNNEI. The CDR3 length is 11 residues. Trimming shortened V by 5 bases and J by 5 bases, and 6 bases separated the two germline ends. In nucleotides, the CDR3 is TGTGCCAGCAGTACTTATTATGGCTACACCTTC. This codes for CASSTYYGYTF.

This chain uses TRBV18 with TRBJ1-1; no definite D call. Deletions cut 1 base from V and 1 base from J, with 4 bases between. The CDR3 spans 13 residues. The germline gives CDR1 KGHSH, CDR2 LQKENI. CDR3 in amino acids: CASSPQQNTEAFF. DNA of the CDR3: TGTGCCAGCTCACCACAACAGAACACTGAAGCTTTCTTT.

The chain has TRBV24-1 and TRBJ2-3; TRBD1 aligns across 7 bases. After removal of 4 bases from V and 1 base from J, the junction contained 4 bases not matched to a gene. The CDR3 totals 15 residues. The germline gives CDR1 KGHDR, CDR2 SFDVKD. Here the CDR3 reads CATSDRQGGTDTQYF. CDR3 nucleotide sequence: TGTGCCACCAGTGACCGACAGGGCGGCACAGATACGCAGTATTTT.

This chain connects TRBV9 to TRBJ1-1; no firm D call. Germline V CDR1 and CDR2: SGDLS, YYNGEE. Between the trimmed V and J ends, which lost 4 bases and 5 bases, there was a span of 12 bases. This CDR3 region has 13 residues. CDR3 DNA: TGTGCCAGCAGCCCAATCTCGGAGACTGAAGCTTTCTTT. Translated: CASSPISETEAFF.

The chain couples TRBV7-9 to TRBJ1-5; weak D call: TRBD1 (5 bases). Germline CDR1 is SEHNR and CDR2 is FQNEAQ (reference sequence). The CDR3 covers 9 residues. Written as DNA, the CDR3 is TGTCCACCTAAACAGGTTCAGCATTTT. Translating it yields CPPKQVQHF.

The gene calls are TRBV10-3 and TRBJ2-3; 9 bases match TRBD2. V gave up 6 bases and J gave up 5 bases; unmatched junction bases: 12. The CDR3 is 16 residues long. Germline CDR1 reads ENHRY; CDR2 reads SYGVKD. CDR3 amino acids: CAISSRGGGALDTQYF. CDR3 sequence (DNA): TGTGCCATCAGCTCCCGGGGCGGGGGGGCCTTAGATACGCAGTATTTT.

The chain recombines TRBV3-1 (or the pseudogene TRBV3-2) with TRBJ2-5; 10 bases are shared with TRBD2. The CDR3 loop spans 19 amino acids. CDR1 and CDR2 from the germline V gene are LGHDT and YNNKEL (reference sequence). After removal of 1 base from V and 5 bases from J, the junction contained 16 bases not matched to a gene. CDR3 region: CASSQASGGVTRQWETQYF. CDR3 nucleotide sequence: TGTGCCAGCAGCCAAGCAAGCGGGGGGGTCACTCGTCAATGGGAGACCCAGTACTTC.

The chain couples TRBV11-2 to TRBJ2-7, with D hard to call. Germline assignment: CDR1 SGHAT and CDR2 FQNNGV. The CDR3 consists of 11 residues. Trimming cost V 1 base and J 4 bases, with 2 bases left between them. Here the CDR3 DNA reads TGTGCCAGCAGCTTAGCTTACGAGCAGTACTTC. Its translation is CASSLAYEQYF.